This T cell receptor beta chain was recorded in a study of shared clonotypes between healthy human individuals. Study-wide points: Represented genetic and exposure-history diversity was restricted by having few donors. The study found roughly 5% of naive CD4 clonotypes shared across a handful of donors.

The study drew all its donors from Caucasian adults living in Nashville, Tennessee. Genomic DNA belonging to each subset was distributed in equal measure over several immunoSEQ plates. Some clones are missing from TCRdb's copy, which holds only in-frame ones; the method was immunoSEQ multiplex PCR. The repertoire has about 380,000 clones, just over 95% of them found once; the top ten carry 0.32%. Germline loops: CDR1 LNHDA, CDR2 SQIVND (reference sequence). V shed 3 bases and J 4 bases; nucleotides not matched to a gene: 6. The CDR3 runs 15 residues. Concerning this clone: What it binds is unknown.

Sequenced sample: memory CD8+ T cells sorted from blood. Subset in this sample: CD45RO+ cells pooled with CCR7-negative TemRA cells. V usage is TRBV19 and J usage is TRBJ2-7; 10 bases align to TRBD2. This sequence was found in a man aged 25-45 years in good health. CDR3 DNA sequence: TGTGCCAGTAGTATTTCTAGCGGGAGTTTTTACGAGCAGTACTTC. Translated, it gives CASSISSGSFYEQYF.